These T cell receptor beta chains were read from a single sample in a study of tumor and adjacent non-tumor tissue in lung cancer. Each CDR3 protein gets one entry after TCRdb re-called the multiplex PCR reads with MiXCR. The table shows approximately 44,000 distinct CDR3 sequences, with roughly 60% occurring only once. The specimen sequenced was distant non-tumor lung tissue. Source of these receptors: a man aged 45-60 years with non-small cell lung cancer. CDR3s include the opening cysteine and the closing phenylalanine or tryptophan. Fields, in order: CDR3 length, clone size, V gene, D gene, J gene, CDR3 protein, CDR3 DNA. A D gene is named only where the DNA matches it firmly. Size is omitted from some rows. Given values are once, few, many or a class for expanded clones.

15	NA	TRBV2	NA	TRBJ2-3	CASSELAFDTDTQYF	TGTGCCAGCAGTGAGTTAGCCTTTGACACAGATACGCAGTATTTT
16	few	TRBV30	TRBD2	TRBJ2-7	CAWSVLGGGPLYEQYF	TGTGCCTGGAGTGTCCTCGGCGGGGGACCCCTCTACGAGCAGTACTTC
18	once	TRBV4-1	TRBD2	TRBJ2-3	CASSQPAGLVGVSDAQYF	TGCGCCAGCAGCCAACCTGCGGGACTAGTGGGAGTTTCAGATGCGCAGTATTTT
14	many	TRBV12-3/TRBV12-4	TRBD1	TRBJ2-3	CASTPTGGGDTQYF	TGTGCCAGCACCCCGACAGGGGGCGGGGATACGCAGTATTTT
15	few	TRBV5-1	TRBD2	TRBJ2-7	CASSTGLAGANEQYF	TGCGCCAGCAGCACCGGACTAGCGGGAGCTAACGAGCAGTACTTC
16	NA	TRBV6-6	NA	TRBJ1-3	CVSSYDRDLFGNTIYF	TGTGTCAGCAGTTATGATCGTGATCTCTTTGGAAACACCATATATTTT
15	many	TRBV13	NA	TRBJ1-6	CASSFYGGPNSPLHF	TGTGCCAGCAGCTTCTATGGGGGACCAAATTCACCCCTCCACTTT
18	NA	TRBV6-1	TRBD2	TRBJ2-2	CASSEARTSGGVTGEMFF	TGTGCCAGCAGTGAAGCGAGGACTAGCGGGGGGGTAACCGGGGAGATGTTTTTT
13	NA	TRBV24-1	NA	TRBJ1-1	CATTNQQNTGAFF	TGTGCCACCACGAACCAACAGAACACTGGAGCTTTCTTT
13	many	TRBV11-2	NA	TRBJ2-5	CASSLGVQETQYF	TGTGCCAGCAGCTTAGGTGTCCAAGAGACCCAGTACTTC
13	NA	TRBV14	NA	TRBJ1-2	CASSQARTYGYTF	TGTGCCAGCAGTCAAGCTAGGACTTATGGCTACACCTTC
13	NA	TRBV2	NA	TRBJ2-3	CASRGTGQDTQYF	TGTGCCAGCAGGGGAACAGGGCAGGATACGCAGTATTTT
16	NA	TRBV6-1	TRBD2	TRBJ2-7	CAAIAGTSGGSYEQYF	TGTGCCGCCATCGCCGGGACTAGCGGCGGATCCTACGAGCAGTACTTC
12	NA	TRBV29-1	TRBD1	TRBJ2-1	CNTGTGIPEQSF	TGCAACACCGGGACAGGGATTCCTGAGCAGTCCTTC
18	few	TRBV20-1	TRBD2	TRBJ2-1	CSANMGLAGGGPYNEQFF	TGCAGTGCTAATATGGGACTAGCGGGAGGGGGACCCTACAATGAGCAGTTCTTC
13	NA	TRBV29-1	NA	TRBJ1-2	CSVLQTGIEGYTF	TGCAGCGTGTTGCAGACGGGGATCGAAGGCTACACCTTC
14	NA	TRBV10-2	NA	TRBJ2-4	CTSNGGVIKNIQYF	TGCACCAGCAATGGGGGAGTCATCAAAAACATTCAGTACTTC
14	NA	TRBV20-1	NA	TRBJ2-7	CSANNRSNSYEQYF	TGCAGTGCTAATAATCGGAGTAACTCCTACGAGCAGTACTTC
13	NA	TRBV12-3/TRBV12-4	TRBD1	TRBJ2-7	CASSPGTAYEQNF	TGTGCCAGCAGTCCAGGGACAGCATACGAGCAGAACTTC
15	NA	TRBV12-3/TRBV12-4	TRBD2	TRBJ2-5	CGSSGSGGPGETQYF	TGTGGCAGCAGTGGTAGCGGGGGGCCGGGGGAGACCCAGTACTTC
14	NA	TRBV11-1	NA	TRBJ2-7	CDSSLVGQSYEQYF	TGTGACAGCAGCTTGGTGGGACAATCCTACGAGCAGTACTTC
15	NA	TRBV11-2	TRBD1	TRBJ2-7	CASSAGTGRIYEQYF	TGTGCCAGCAGCGCAGGGACAGGTAGAATCTACGAGCAATACTTC
11	many	TRBV29-1	NA	TRBJ1-4	CSVVTNEKLFF	TGCAGCGTTGTAACTAATGAAAAACTGTTTTTT
15	NA	TRBV30	NA	TRBJ1-1	CASLQTARYGTEAFF	TGTGCCTCTCTTCAAACGGCGAGGTACGGCACTGAGGCTTTCTTT
12	NA	TRBV12-3/TRBV12-4	NA	TRBJ2-5	CVSRRDLETQYF	TGTGTCAGCAGGCGCGACCTAGAGACCCAGTACTTC
12	many	TRBV12-3/TRBV12-4	TRBD1	TRBJ2-1	CASTSVPGQWLF	TGTGCCAGCACCTCGGTCCCGGGACAGTGGCTCTTC
15	many	TRBV19	NA	TRBJ2-2	CASSKRTDNTGELFF	TGTGCCAGTAGTAAAAGGACGGATAACACCGGGGAGCTGTTTTTT
15	NA	TRBV28	NA	TRBJ2-3	CTSNKFPPPGDTQYF	TGTACCAGCAACAAATTCCCCCCACCGGGAGATACGCAGTATTTT
21	many	TRBV4-1	TRBD2	TRBJ2-5	CASSRRTSGRGGVGYQETQYF	TGCGCCAGCAGCCGAAGGACTAGCGGGAGAGGGGGGGTGGGATACCAAGAGACCCAGTACTTC
14	NA	TRBV5-1	TRBD1	TRBJ2-1	CTSSTGQNYNEQPF	TGCACCAGCAGCACGGGACAGAATTACAATGAGCAGCCCTTC
16	NA	TRBV11-2	NA	TRBJ2-3	CASSAGAGSSTDTEYF	TGTGCCAGCAGCGCAGGGGCGGGAAGCTCGACAGACACGGAGTATTTT
16	many	TRBV12-3/TRBV12-4	TRBD1	TRBJ2-5	CASSRAPGQAQETQYF	TGTGCCAGCAGCCGCGCTCCGGGACAGGCACAAGAGACCCAGTACTTC
18	NA	TRBV10-3	NA	TRBJ2-2	CAISELGSRPTNTGELFF	TGTGCCATCAGTGAGCTGGGATCCAGACCTACAAACACCGGGGAGCTGTTTTTT
15	many	TRBV7-8	NA	TRBJ2-3	CASSVVRGSGDTQYF	TGTGCCAGCAGCGTAGTAAGGGGGAGTGGAGATACGCAGTATTTT
17	NA	TRBV5-1	TRBD2	TRBJ2-5	CASSPGISGLDVETQYF	TGCGCCAGCAGCCCTGGGATTAGCGGGCTAGACGTAGAGACCCAGTACTTC
14	NA	TRBV2	NA	TRBJ1-5	CASSKDGNNQPQHF	TGTGCCAGCAGTAAGGACGGAAACAATCAGCCCCAGCATTTT
14	NA	TRBV6-1	TRBD1	TRBJ2-5	CASSPDRAREAQNF	TGTGCCAGCAGCCCGGACAGGGCAAGAGAGGCCCAGAACTTC
18	NA	TRBV15	NA	TRBJ2-5	CATSRMLPGHGSLETQYF	TGTGCCACCAGCAGAATGCTTCCGGGACATGGGAGTTTGGAGACCCAGTACTTC
15	NA	TRBV19	NA	TRBJ2-3	CASSHWTSFTDTQYF	TGTGCCAGTAGTCACTGGACGTCATTCACAGATACGCAGTATTTT
12	NA	TRBV12-3/TRBV12-4	NA	TRBJ2-5	CAGSLSVEAQYF	TGTGCCGGCAGTCTTAGCGTAGAGGCCCAGTACTTC
14	once	TRBV5-1	NA	TRBJ2-5	CASSLGPGEEAQYF	TGCGCCAGCAGCTTGGGACCCGGGGAAGAGGCCCAGTACTTC
14	once	TRBV11-2	NA	TRBJ1-2	CASRLTASNYGYTF	TGTGCCAGCAGATTAACAGCATCGAACTATGGCTACACCTTC
14	NA	TRBV6-6	NA	TRBJ2-3	CASSYWESTDTQYF	TGTGCCAGCAGTTACTGGGAATCCACAGATACACAGTATTTT
14	NA	TRBV10-3	NA	TRBJ2-3	CVISAGLLKDTQYF	TGTGTCATCAGTGCAGGACTACTCAAAGATACGCAGTATTTT
14	NA	TRBV29-1	NA	TRBJ2-6	CSVGGLGGANVPTF	TGCAGCGTTGGAGGGCTCGGGGGTGCCAACGTCCCGACTTTC
16	few	TRBV7-9	NA	TRBJ1-4	CASSTGVASTNEKLFF	TGTGCCAGCAGCACAGGCGTCGCGTCGACTAATGAAAAACTGTTTTTT
13	many	TRBV5-5	NA	TRBJ2-3	CASSLDGGDTQYF	TGTGCCAGCAGCTTGGATGGTGGCGATACGCAGTATTTT
15	NA	TRBV5-1	TRBD2	TRBJ2-1	CASSLGAGGYNEQFF	TGCGCCAGCAGCTTAGGCGCGGGAGGGTACAATGAGCAGTTCTTC
15	NA	TRBV10-2	NA	TRBJ1-5	CASSESTLSSQPQHF	TGTGCCAGCAGTGAGTCGACTCTTAGCAGTCAGCCCCAACATTTT
14	NA	TRBV7-9	TRBD2	TRBJ2-5	CASGTGGGQETQYF	TGTGCCAGCGGGACGGGGGGAGGCCAAGAGACCCAGTACTTC
15	many	TRBV10-2	TRBD2	TRBJ2-7	CASSESKREYDEQYF	TGCGCCAGCAGTGAGTCCAAGCGGGAGTATGACGAGCAGTACTTC
15	NA	TRBV11-2	NA	TRBJ2-3	CTNSTGRGETDTQYF	TGTACCAACAGCACCGGGCGTGGGGAGACAGATACGCAGTATTTT
18	few	TRBV7-9	TRBD2	TRBJ2-1	CASSLPGTSGMSGHEQFF	TGTGCCAGCAGCTTGCCCGGGACTAGCGGGATGAGTGGTCATGAGCAGTTCTTC
16	NA	TRBV6-1	TRBD1	TRBJ2-7	CVSSEAGQGARYEQYF	TGTGTCAGCAGTGAAGCGGGACAGGGGGCGCGGTACGAACAGTACTTC
18	NA	TRBV5-6	NA	TRBJ2-1	CASNWARGSTTSYNEQFF	TGTGCCAGCAACTGGGCCAGGGGCAGCACCACCTCTTACAATGAGCAGTTCTTC
13	many	TRBV20-1	NA	TRBJ1-5	CSARDQGTGAQHF	TGCAGTGCTAGAGATCAAGGGACCGGGGCCCAGCATTTT
15	NA	TRBV4-2	TRBD1	TRBJ1-5	CVSSPSGQIEQPQHF	TGTGTCAGCAGCCCCTCGGGACAGATTGAACAGCCCCAGCATTTT
14	NA	TRBV11-2	NA	TRBJ2-2	CASSKVLAPGELFF	TGTGCCAGCAGCAAGGTCCTAGCGCCCGGGGAGCTGTTTTTT
15	NA	TRBV11-2	NA	TRBJ2-1	CASSLERFGSNEQLF	TGTGCCAGCAGCTTGGAGCGGTTCGGCAGCAATGAGCAGCTCTTC